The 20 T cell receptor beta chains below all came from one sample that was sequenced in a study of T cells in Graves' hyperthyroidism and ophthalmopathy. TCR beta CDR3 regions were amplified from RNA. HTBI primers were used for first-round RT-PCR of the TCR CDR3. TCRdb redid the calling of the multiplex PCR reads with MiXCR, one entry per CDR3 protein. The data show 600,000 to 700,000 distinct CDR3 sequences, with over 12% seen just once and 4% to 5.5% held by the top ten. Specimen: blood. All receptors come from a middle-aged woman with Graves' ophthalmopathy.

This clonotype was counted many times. The CDR3 region has the DNA TGTGCCAGCAGTCTCCTGACCGGGACAGGCTATTTCTATGGCTACACCTTC. Its translation is CASSLLTGTGYFYGYTF. The rearrangement joins TRBV12-3 or TRBV12-4 to TRBJ1-2; TRBD1 agrees at 8 bases. This CDR3 contains 17 residues. Unmatched junction bases numbered 15, after V lost 5 bases and J lost 4 bases.

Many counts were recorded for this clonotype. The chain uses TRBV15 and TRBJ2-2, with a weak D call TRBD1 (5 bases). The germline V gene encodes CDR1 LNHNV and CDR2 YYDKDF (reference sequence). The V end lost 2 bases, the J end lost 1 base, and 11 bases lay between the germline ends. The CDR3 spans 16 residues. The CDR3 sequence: CATSRQGIRNTGELFF. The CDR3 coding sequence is TGTGCCACCAGCAGACAGGGAATCCGGAACACCGGGGAGCTGTTTTTT.

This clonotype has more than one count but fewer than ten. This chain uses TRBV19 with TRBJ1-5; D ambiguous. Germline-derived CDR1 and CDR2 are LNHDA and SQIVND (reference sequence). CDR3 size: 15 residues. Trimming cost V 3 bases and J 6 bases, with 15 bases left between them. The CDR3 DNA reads TGTGCCAGTAGTATTAAGAGGGCCGGTTTTCAGCCCCAGCATTTT. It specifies CASSIKRAGFQPQHF. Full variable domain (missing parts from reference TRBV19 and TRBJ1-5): DGGITQSPKYLFRKEGQNVTLSCEQNLNHDAMYWYRQDPGQGLRLIYYSQIVNDFQKGDIAEGYSVSREKKESFPLTVTSAQKNPTAFYLCASSIKRAGFQPQHFGDGTRLSIL.

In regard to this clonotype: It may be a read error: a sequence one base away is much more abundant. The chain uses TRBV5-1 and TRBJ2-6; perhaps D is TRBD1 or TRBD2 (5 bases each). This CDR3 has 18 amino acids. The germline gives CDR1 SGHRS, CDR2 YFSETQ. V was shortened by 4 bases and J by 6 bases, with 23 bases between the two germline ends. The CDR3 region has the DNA TGCGCCAGCAGCCGGACGGGGCTTCACGGCACTGTGGCCAACGTCCTGACTTTC. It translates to CASSRTGLHGTVANVLTF.

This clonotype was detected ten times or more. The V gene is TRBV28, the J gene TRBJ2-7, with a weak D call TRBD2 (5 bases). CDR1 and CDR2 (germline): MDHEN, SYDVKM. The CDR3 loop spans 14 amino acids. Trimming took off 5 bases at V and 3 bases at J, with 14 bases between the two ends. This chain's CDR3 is CASSTPVRGYEQYF. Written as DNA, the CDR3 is TGTGCCAGCAGTACCCCAGTACGGGGCTACGAGCAGTACTTC. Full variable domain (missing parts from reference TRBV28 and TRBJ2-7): DVKVTQSSRYLVKRTGEKVFLECVQDMDHENMFWYRQDPGLGLRLIYFSYDVKMKEKGDIPEGYSVSREKKERFSLILESASTNQTSMYLCASSTPVRGYEQYFGPGTRLTVT.

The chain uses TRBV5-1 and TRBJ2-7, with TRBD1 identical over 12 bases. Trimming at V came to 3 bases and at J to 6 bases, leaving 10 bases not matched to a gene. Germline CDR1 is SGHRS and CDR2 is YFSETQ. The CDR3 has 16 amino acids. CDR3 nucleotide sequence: TGCGCCAGCAGCTCGGGACAGGGGGCGGGGGTATTCGAGCAGTACTTC. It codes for CASSSGQGAGVFEQYF.

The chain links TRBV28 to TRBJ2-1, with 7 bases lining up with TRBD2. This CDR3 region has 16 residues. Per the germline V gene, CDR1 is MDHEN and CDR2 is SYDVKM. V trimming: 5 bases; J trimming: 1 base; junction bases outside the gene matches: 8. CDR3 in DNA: TGTGCCAGCAGTAGTCAGCGGGATAAGTCCTACAATGAGCAGTTCTTC. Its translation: CASSSQRDKSYNEQFF.

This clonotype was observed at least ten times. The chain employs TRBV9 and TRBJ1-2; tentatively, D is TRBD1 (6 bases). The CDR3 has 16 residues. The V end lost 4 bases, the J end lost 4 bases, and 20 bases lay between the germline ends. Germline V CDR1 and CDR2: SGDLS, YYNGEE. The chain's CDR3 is CASSTRSEGTSYGYTF. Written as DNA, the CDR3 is TGTGCCAGCAGCACTCGTTCGGAGGGGACAAGCTATGGCTACACCTTC. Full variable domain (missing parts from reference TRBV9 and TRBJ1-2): DSGVTQTPKHLITATGQRVTLRCSPRSGDLSVYWYQQSLDQGLQFLIQYYNGEERAKGNILERFSAQQFPDLHSELNLSSLELGDSALYFCASSTRSEGTSYGYTFGSGTRLTVV.

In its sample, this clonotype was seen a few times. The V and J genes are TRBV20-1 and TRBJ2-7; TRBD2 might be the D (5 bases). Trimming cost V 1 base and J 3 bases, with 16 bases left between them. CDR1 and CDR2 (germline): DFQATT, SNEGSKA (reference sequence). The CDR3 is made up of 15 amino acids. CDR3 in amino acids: CSARGPGGLGYEQYF. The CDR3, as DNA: TGCAGTGCTAGAGGCCCCGGCGGGCTCGGCTACGAGCAGTACTTC.

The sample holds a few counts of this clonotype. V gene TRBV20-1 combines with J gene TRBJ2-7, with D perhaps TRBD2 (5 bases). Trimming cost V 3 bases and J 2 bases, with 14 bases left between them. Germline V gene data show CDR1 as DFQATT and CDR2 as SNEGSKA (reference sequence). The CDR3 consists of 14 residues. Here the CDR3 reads CSASAGVSTYEQYF. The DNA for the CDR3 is TGCAGTGCTAGCGCCGGGGTCAGCACCTACGAGCAGTACTTC.

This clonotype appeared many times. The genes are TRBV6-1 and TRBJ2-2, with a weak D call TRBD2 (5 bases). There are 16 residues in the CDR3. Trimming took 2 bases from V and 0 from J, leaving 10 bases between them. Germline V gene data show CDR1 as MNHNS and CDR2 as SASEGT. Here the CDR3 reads CASSEPDYANTGELFF. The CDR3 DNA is TGTGCCAGCAGTGAACCAGACTACGCGAACACCGGGGAGCTGTTTTTT.

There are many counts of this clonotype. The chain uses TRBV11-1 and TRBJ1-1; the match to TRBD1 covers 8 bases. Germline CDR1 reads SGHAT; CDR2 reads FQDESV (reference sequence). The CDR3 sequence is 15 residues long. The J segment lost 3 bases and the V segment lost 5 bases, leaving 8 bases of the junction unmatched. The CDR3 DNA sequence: TGTGCCAGCAGCCATAGGACAGGGCGGCACACTGAAGCTTTCTTT. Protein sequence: CASSHRTGRHTEAFF.

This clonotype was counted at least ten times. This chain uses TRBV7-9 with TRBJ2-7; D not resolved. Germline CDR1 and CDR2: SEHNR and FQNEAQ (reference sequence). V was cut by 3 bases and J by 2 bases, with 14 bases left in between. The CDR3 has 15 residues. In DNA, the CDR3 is TGTGCCAGCAGCTTTGGGCCCCCTCGGCCCTACGAGCAGTACTTC. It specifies CASSFGPPRPYEQYF.

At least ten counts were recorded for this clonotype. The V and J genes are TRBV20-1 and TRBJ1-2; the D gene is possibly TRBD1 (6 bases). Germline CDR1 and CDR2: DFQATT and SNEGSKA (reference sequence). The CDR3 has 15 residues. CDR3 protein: CRASLGGGVWHGYTF. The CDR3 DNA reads TGCAGAGCCTCCCTCGGGGGGGGCGTATGGCATGGCTACACCTTC.

In DNA form, the CDR3 reads TGCGCCAGCAGCCAAGGCCCAAACAAACGCTCTACAGACAACTATGGCTACACCTTC. Its protein is CASSQGPNKRSTDNYGYTF. J is TRBJ1-2 and V is TRBV4-1; D remains ambiguous. Germline CDR1 MGHRA, CDR2 YSYEKL. The CDR3 has 19 residues. V lost 1 base to trimming and J lost 2 bases, with 23 bases between them.

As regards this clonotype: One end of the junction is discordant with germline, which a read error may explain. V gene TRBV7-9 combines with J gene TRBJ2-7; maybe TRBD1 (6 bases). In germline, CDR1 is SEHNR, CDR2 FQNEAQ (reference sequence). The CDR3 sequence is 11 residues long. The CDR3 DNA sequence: TGTGCCAGCAGCTTTAGACAGGATACACGCTTC. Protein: CASSFRQDTRF.

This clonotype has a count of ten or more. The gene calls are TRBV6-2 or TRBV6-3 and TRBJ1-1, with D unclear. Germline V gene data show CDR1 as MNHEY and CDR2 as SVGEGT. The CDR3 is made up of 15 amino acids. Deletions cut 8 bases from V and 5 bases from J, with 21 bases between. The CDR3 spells CASSGRYAWETEAFF. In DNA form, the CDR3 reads TGTGCCAGCTCGGGGAGATACGCTTGGGAAACTGAAGCTTTCTTT.

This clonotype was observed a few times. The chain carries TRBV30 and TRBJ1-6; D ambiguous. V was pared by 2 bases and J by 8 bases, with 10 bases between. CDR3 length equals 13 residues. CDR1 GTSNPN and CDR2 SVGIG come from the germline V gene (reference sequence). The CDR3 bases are TGTGCCTGGAGTAGGCAGGCCGATTCACCCCTCCACTTT. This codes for CAWSRQADSPLHF.

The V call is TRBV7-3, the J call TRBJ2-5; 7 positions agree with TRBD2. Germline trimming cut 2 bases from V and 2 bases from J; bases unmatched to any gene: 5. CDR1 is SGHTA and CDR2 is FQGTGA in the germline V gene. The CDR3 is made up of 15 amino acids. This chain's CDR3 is CASSLGSGRQETQYF. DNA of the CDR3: TGTGCCAGCAGCTTAGGTAGCGGGCGTCAAGAGACCCAGTACTTC.

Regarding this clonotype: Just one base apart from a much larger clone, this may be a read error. This chain's CDR3 is CACSRDSPLAKNIQYF. The DNA of the CDR3 is TGTGCCTGCAGCCGAGACAGCCCCTTAGCCAAAAACATTCAGTACTTC. The V gene is TRBV7-2, the J gene TRBJ2-4, with D maybe TRBD1 (5 bases). CDR3 size: 16 residues. Germline-derived CDR1 and CDR2 are SGHTA and FQGNSA.